This T cell receptor (beta chain) was retrieved from a study of cytomegalovirus exposure and HLA in healthy donors. The PCR employed 60 Vbeta primers together with 13 Jbeta primers. The data were produced by immunoSEQ multiplex PCR, yet TCRdb's version contains in-frame clones alone and is incomplete. This sample has 85,000 to 100,000 clones, with 81% found just once. Study-level points and caveats: Follow-up analysis later connected one missense variant in DCLRE1C with trimming of TCR beta V- and J-genes. An assumption of roughly uniform sequencing depth across donors underlay the presence/absence analyses.

The CDR3 consists of 15 residues. CDR1 and CDR2 (germline): SGDLS, YYNGEE. The germline V and J ends were trimmed by 0 bases and 6 bases, with 15 bases remaining between them. Concerning this clone itself: Its antigen is still unknown.

The chain carries TRBV9 and TRBJ1-2; no firm D call. Sequenced material: PBMCs. This TCR came from a girl aged 2 to 10 in good health and CMV-seropositive. The CDR3 sequence is CASSVEARLTDGYTF. In nucleotides, the CDR3 is TGTGCCAGCAGCGTAGAAGCCAGATTGACTGATGGCTACACCTTC.